This T cell receptor beta chain originates from a study of blood T cells in healthy people across ages. This clonotype was counted a few times. Its antigen is still unknown. Study results and limitations: Naive and antigen-experienced cells could not be conclusively compared, given unsorted PBMCs.

V was pared by 4 bases and J by 2 bases, with 7 bases of the junction left unmatched. The length of the CDR3 is 15 residues. Germline CDR1 reads SGHRS; CDR2 reads YFSETQ. A sample-barcoded 5' primer and a J-beta primer mix were used in a second PCR of about 7 to 12 cycles. TCRdb used MiXCR to reprocess the 5' RACE reads, holding one entry per CDR3 protein. Of some 1.8 million distinct CDR3 sequences listed, approximately 39% were seen once; the top ten hold 23%. The TCR was taken from a human donor in good health. The V and J genes are TRBV5-1 and TRBJ2-3, with 7 positions matching TRBD1. The specimen was blood. The CDR3 nucleotides read TGCGCCAGCAGCACGGGACAGCAATCCACAGATACGCAGTATTTT. Translation gives CASSTGQQSTDTQYF.